These 8 T cell receptor beta chains were sequenced from one sample in a study of Tregs in tolerant kidney transplant recipients. For these TCRs, the target antigens are not known. TCRdb's table, derived via immunoSEQ multiplex PCR, lists solely in-frame clones and lacks some. The data show 15,000 to 20,000 clones, around three fifths seen once. Sequencing was done on a sample of Tregs from blood cultured with allogeneic cells. These receptors were obtained from a human donor in good health.

The CDR3 reads CASSSGQGAVTGELFF. The CDR3 bases are TGTGCCAGCTCATCGGGACAGGGGGCTGTCACCGGGGAGCTGTTTTTT. The chain has TRBV18 and TRBJ2-2; 12 bases fit TRBD1. Germline CDR1 is KGHSH and CDR2 is LQKENI. The CDR3 sequence is 16 residues long. After removal of 5 bases from V and 4 bases from J, the junction contained 5 bases not matched to a gene.

This clone is classed as medium-sized. The chain employs TRBV2 and TRBJ2-7, with a possible D match to TRBD1 (5 bases). The CDR3 loop spans 14 amino acids. Germline V gene data show CDR1 as SNHLY and CDR2 as FYNNEI. Trimming cost V 6 bases and J 4 bases, with 16 bases left between them. CDR3 nucleotide sequence: TGTGCCAGCAGGGACACGGGTTTCTCTTACGAGCAGTACTTC. Protein sequence: CASRDTGFSYEQYF.

V usage is TRBV4-1 and J usage is TRBJ2-5; the D is unclear. Trimming took off 0 bases at V and 1 base at J, with 15 bases between the two ends. Germline-derived CDR1 and CDR2 are MGHRA and YSYEKL. The CDR3 is 17 residues long. The CDR3, as DNA: TGCGCCAGCAGCCAAGAACGAGGCAGGAGCCTCCAAGAGACCCAGTACTTC. It encodes CASSQERGRSLQETQYF.

This clone has just a few counts. This sequence joins TRBV11-2 and TRBJ2-7, with a weak D call TRBD1 (5 bases). Germline CDR1 SGHAT, CDR2 FQNNGV. CDR3 length: 13 amino acids. V gave up 7 bases and J gave up 1 base, with 11 bases separating them. Here the CDR3 reads CASTKTGSYEQYF. The CDR3 coding sequence is TGTGCCAGCACAAAAACAGGTTCCTACGAGCAGTACTTC.

There are a few counts of this clone. The chain employs TRBV11-2 and TRBJ1-4; unclear D gene. This CDR3 region has 17 residues. Germline V gene lookup returns CDR1 SGHAT and CDR2 FQNNGV. The V gene lost 2 bases and the J gene lost 8 bases, with 21 bases spanning the gap. The CDR3 region has the DNA TGTGCCAGCAGCTTAATCTACGGACTCCGATCGGAAGAAAAACTGTTTTTT. Translated, it gives CASSLIYGLRSEEKLFF.

The chain combines TRBV11-3 with TRBJ2-1; 10 bases align to TRBD1. Trimming removed 5 bases from V and 8 bases from J; junction bases left unmatched: 9. The germline V gene has CDR1 SGHNT and CDR2 YENEEA. CDR3 length equals 15 residues. This chain's CDR3 is CASSEPGQGLDEQFF. The DNA of the CDR3 is TGTGCCAGCAGCGAGCCGGGACAGGGGTTGGATGAGCAGTTCTTC.

The chain has TRBV5-1 and TRBJ2-1, with 8 positions matching TRBD2. V was clipped by 4 bases and J by 4 bases; unmatched bases: 4. This CDR3 has 14 amino acids. The V gene's germline CDR1 is SGHRS and CDR2 YFSETQ. Here the CDR3 DNA reads TGCGCCAGCAGCCCCACTAGCGGATACAATGAGCAGTTCTTC. Residues: CASSPTSGYNEQFF. Variable domain in full (rest from reference TRBV5-1 and TRBJ2-1): KAGVTQTPRYLIKTRGQQVTLSCSPISGHRSVSWYQQTPGQGLQFLFEYFSETQRNKGNFPGRFSGRQFSNSRSEMNVSTLELGDSALYLCASSPTSGYNEQFFGPGTRLTVL.

The chain employs TRBV5-5 and TRBJ2-1; D is ambiguous. The CDR3 contains 17 residues. Per the germline V gene, CDR1 is SGHKS and CDR2 is YYEKEE (reference sequence). The germline V and J ends were trimmed by 0 bases and 0 bases, with 13 bases remaining between them. The CDR3 protein is CASSLGSGLSSYNEQFF. As DNA, the CDR3 is TGTGCCAGCAGCTTGGGTTCGGGCCTCAGCTCCTACAATGAGCAGTTCTTC. The full variable domain, its missing parts supplied by reference TRBV5-5 and TRBJ2-1, is DAGVTQSPTHLIKTRGQQVTLRCSPISGHKSVSWYQQVLGQGPQFIFQYYEKEERGRGNFPDRFSARQFPNYSSELNVNALLLGDSALYLCASSLGSGLSSYNEQFFGPGTRLTVL.